The T cell receptor (beta chain) under discussion was sequenced for a study of blood T cell repertoires in COVID-19. For the study at large: The United States, Italy and Spain provided the acute and convalescent COVID-19 samples.

Everyone who took part was 18 to 89 years old, and they came from 24 US areas. Cohort placement rested on clinical history that participants reported themselves. Method: immunoSEQ multiplex PCR; TCRdb's copy keeps in-frame clones and lacks some. The sample holds some 130,000 clones, 80% to 90% seen once. Germline assignment: CDR1 LNHNV and CDR2 YYDKDF (reference sequence). This CDR3 comprises 15 residues. Trimming removed 0 bases at V and 7 bases at J, with 12 bases between. The chain carries TRBV15 and TRBJ1-4; D perhaps matches TRBD1 (5 bases). This receptor was identified in a woman aged 45-65 years who had recovered from COVID-19. Sequenced material: PBMCs or T cells enriched from blood (not recorded which). The CDR3, as DNA: TGTGCCACCAGCAGAGATCCAGGGCGGATTGAAAAACTGTTTTTT. It yields the protein CATSRDPGRIEKLFF.